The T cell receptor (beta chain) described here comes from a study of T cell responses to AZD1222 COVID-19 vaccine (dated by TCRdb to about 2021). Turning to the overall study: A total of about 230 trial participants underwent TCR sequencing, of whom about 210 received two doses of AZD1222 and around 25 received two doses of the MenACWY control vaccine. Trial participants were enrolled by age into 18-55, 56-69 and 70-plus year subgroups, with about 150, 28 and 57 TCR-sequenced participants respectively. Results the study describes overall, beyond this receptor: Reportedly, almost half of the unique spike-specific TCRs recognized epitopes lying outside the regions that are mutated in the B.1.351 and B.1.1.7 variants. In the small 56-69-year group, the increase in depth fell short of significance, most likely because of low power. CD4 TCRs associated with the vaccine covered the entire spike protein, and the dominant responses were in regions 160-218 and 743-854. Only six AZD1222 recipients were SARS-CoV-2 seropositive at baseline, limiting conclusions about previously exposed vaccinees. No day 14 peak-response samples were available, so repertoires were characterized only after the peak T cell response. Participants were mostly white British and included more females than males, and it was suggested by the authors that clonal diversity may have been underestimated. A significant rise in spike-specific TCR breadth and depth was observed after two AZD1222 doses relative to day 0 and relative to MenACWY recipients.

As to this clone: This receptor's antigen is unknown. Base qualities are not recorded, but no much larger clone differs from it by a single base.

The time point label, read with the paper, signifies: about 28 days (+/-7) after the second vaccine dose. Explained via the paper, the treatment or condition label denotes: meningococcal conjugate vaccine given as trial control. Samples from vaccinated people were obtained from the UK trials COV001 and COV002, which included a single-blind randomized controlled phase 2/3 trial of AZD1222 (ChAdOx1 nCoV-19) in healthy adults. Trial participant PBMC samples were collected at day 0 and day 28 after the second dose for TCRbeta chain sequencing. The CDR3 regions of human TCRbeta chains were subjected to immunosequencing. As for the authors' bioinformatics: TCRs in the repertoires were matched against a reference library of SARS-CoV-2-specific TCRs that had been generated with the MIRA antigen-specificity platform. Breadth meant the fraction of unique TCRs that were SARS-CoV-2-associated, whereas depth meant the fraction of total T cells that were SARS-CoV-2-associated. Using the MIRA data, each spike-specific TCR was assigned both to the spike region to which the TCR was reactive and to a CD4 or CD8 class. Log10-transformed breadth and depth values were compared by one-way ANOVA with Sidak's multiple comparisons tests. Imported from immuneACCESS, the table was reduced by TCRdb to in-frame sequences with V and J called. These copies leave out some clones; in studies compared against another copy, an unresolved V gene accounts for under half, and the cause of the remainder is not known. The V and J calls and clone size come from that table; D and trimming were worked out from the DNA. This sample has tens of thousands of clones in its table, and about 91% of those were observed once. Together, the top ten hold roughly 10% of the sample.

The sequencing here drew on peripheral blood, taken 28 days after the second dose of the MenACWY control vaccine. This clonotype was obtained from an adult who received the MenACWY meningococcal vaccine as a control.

The CDR3: CASGRGSQETQYF. The DNA sequence is given as TGTGCCAGCGGCCGGGGGAGCCAAGAGACCCAGTACTTC. The rearrangement combines TRBV12-3 or TRBV12-4 with TRBJ2-5, with TRBD2 tentatively as D gene (6 bases match). V is cut by 8 bases and J by 1 base, and the space between the germline ends is 11 bases. Inclusive of the bounding cysteine and phenylalanine, the CDR3 is 13 residues long. Only the CDR3 region is kept as DNA, spanning 39 bases read in frame from base 1.